The present TCR beta chain was sequenced within a study of shared clonotypes between healthy human individuals. Healthy HIV-negative adults without recent acute infections or vaccinations served as donors. The table came from immunoSEQ multiplex PCR; TCRdb's copy has only in-frame clones and leaves some out. This sample has 1,500,000 or so clones; about 96% occur once, and the top ten carry roughly 1.2%. The V and J ends lost 3 bases and 5 bases respectively, with 21 bases between them. In germline, CDR1 is KGHSH, CDR2 LQKENI. The CDR3 is 17 residues long. The sequence was collected from a young man in good health. Sequencing was done on a sample of naive CD4+ T cells sorted from blood. Subset meaning: CD45RA+ positively selected. The genes are TRBV18 and TRBJ2-3; tentative D call: TRBD1 (6 bases). CDR3 bases: TGTGCCAGCTCACCGGTCCCCACAGGGTCCGTCGGAGATACGCAGTATTTT. Protein: CASSPVPTGSVGDTQYF.